This T cell receptor beta chain stems from a study of T cell repertoires in cytomegalovirus infection. TCRdb recomputed calls from the reads with MiXCR, one row per CDR3 protein. Found here are about 740,000 distinct CDR3 sequences, 35% to 40% of them singletons; the top ten hold about 2.8%. Germline V CDR1 and CDR2: SGHTA, FQGNSA. There are 15 residues in the CDR3. V lost 5 bases, J lost 4 bases, and 8 bases stayed unmatched. For this clonotype: Since a much larger clone is just one base distant, this may be a read error.

The chain combines TRBV7-2 with TRBJ2-5, with 9 bases matching TRBD2. Sequenced sample: PBMCs. This receptor was identified in a human donor in good health (CMV status not recorded). Some clones in this sample may be carry-over from other donors' samples. As DNA, the CDR3 is TGTGCCAGCAGCCCTGTAGCGGGAGTGGTAGAGACCCAGTACTTC. It codes for CASSPVAGVVETQYF.